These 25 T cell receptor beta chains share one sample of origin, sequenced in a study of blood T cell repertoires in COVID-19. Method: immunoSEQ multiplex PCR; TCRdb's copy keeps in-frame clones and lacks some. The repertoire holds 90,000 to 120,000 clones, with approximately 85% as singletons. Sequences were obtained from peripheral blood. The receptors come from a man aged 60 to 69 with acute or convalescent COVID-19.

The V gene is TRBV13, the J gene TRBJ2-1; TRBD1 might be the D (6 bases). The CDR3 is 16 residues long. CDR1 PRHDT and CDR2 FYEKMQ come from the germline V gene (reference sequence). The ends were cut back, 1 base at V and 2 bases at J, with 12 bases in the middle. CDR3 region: CASSLAAGVAYNEQFF. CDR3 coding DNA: TGTGCCAGCAGCTTAGCGGCAGGGGTGGCCTACAATGAGCAGTTCTTC.

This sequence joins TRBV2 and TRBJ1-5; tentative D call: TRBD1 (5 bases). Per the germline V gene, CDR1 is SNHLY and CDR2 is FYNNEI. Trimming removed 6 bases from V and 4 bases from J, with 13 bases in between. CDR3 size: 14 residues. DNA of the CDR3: TGTGCCAGCAGGGGAGGCGGGGGAAATCAGCCCCAGCATTTT. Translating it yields CASRGGGGNQPQHF.

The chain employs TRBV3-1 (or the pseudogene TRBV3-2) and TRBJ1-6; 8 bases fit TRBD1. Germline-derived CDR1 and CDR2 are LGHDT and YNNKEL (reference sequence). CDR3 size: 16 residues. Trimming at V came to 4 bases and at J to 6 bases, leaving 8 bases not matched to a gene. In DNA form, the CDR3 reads TGTGCCAGCAGCCTCACAGGGGGTTTGATTAATTCACCCCTCCACTTT. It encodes CASSLTGGLINSPLHF.

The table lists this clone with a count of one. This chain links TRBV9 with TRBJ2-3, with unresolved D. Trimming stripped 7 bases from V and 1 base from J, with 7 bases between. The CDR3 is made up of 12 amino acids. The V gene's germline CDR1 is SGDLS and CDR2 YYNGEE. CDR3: CASGPGTDTQYF. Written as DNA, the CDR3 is TGTGCCAGCGGCCCCGGCACAGATACGCAGTATTTT.

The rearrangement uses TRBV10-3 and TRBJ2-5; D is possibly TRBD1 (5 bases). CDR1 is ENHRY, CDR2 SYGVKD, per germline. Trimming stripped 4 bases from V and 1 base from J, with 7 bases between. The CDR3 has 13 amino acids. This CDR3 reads CAISGGFQETQYF. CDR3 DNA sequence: TGTGCCATCAGTGGGGGCTTCCAAGAGACCCAGTACTTC.

The CDR3 region is CASSPTGAHNTEAFF. CDR3 DNA: TGTGCCAGCAGCCCTACAGGGGCCCACAACACTGAAGCTTTCTTT. This sequence joins TRBV5-4 and TRBJ1-1, with TRBD1 identical over 7 bases. The V and J ends lost 4 bases and 2 bases, in that order; junction bases with no gene match: 8. Germline values: CDR1 SGHNT, CDR2 YYREEE (reference sequence). The CDR3 length is 15 residues.

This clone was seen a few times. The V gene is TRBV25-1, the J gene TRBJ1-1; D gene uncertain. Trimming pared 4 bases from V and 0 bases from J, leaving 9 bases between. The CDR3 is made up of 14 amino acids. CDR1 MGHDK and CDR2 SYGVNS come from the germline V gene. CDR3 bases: TGTGCCAGCAGTGCAGGCCTCATGAACACTGAAGCTTTCTTT. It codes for CASSAGLMNTEAFF.

The CDR3 DNA follows: TGTGCCAGCAGCTTACGCGAGTTAGAGACCCAGTACTTC. Its translation: CASSLRELETQYF. The chain employs TRBV7-2 and TRBJ2-5; D is unresolved. V dropped 2 bases and J dropped 4 bases, with 8 bases sitting between them. Per the germline V gene, CDR1 is SGHTA and CDR2 is FQGNSA. The CDR3 runs to 13 residues.

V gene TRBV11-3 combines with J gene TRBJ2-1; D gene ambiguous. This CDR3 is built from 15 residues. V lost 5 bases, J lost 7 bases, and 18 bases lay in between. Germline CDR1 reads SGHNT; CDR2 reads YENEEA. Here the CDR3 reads CASSTLTPAGNEQFF. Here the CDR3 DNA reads TGTGCCAGCAGCACACTAACTCCCGCCGGGAATGAGCAGTTCTTC.

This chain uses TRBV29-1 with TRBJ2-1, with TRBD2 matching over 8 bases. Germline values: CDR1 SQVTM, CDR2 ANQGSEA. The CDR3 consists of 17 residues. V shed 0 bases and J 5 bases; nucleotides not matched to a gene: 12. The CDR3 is CSVEDRTSHLVHNEQFF. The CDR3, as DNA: TGCAGCGTTGAAGATCGGACTAGCCACCTAGTCCACAATGAGCAGTTCTTC.

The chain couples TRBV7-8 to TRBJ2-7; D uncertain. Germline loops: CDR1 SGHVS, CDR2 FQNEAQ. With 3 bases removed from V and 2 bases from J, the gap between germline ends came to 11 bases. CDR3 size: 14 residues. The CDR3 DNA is TGTGCCAGCAGCTTCGAGACTCTTACCTACGAGCAGTACTTC. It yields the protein CASSFETLTYEQYF.

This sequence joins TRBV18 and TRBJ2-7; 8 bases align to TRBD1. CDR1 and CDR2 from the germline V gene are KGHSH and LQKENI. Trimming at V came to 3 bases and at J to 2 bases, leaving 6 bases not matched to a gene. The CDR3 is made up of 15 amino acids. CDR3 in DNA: TGTGCCAGCTCACCCCCGGACAGGGTGGCCTACGAGCAGTACTTC. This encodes CASSPPDRVAYEQYF.

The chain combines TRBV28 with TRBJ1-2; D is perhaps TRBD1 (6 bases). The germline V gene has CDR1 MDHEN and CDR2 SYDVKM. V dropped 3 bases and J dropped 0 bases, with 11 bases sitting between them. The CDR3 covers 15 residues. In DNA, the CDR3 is TGTGCCAGCAGTTTCCCCACAGGGACTAACTATGGCTACACCTTC. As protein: CASSFPTGTNYGYTF.

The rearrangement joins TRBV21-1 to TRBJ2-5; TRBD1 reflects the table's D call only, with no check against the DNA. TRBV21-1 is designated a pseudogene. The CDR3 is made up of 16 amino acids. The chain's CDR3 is CASSKASGTPQETQYF. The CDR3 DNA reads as TGTGCCAGCAGCAAAGCCTCAGGGACACCTCAAGAGACCCAGTACTTC.

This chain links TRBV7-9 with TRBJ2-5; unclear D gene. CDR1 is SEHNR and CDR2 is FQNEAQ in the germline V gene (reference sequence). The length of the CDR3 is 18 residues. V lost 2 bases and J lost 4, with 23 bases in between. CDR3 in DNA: TGTGCCAGCAGCTTATTGCGGATCGTGCAAGAAGTCCGAGAGACCCAGTACTTC. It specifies CASSLLRIVQEVRETQYF.

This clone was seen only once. CDR3 sequence: CASSATGDFYNEQFF. Written as DNA, the CDR3 is TGTGCCAGCAGCGCCACAGGGGATTTCTACAATGAGCAGTTCTTC. The rearrangement uses TRBV9 and TRBJ2-1; 7 bases are a match to TRBD1. V dropped 3 bases and J dropped 3; count of bases not matched to a gene: 6. The CDR3 totals 15 residues. The germline V gene has CDR1 SGDLS and CDR2 YYNGEE.

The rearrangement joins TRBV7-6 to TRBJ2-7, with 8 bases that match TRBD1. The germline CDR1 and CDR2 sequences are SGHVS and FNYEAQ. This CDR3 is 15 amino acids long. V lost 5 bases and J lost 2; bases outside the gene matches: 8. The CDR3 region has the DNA TGTGCCAGCAGCCTCGATACAGGGGGGACCTACGAGCAGTACTTC. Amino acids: CASSLDTGGTYEQYF.

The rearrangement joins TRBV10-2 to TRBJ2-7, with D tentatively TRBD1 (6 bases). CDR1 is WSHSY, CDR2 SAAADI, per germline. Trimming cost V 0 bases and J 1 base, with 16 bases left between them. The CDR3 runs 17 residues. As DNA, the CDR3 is TGCGCCAGCAGTGAGTCATCATTGGGACAACGATCCTACGAGCAGTACTTC. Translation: CASSESSLGQRSYEQYF.

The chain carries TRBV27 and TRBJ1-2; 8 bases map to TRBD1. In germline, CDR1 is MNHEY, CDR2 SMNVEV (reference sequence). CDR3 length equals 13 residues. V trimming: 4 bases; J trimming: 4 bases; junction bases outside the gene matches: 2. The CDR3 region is CASSYRGGYGYTF. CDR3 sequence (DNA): TGTGCCAGCAGTTACAGGGGGGGCTATGGCTACACCTTC.

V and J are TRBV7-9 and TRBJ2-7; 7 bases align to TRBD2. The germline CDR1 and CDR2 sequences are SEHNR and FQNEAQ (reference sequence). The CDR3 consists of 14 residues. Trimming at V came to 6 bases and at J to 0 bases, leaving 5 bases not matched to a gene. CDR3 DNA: TGTGCCAGCAGTCTAGCGGAGACCTCCTACGAGCAGTACTTC. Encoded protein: CASSLAETSYEQYF.

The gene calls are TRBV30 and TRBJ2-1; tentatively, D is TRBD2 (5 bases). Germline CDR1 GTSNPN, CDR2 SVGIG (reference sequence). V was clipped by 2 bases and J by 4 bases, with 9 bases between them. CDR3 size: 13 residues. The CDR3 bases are TGTGCCTGGAGTCAGGAGGATTACAATGAGCAGTTCTTC. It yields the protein CAWSQEDYNEQFF.

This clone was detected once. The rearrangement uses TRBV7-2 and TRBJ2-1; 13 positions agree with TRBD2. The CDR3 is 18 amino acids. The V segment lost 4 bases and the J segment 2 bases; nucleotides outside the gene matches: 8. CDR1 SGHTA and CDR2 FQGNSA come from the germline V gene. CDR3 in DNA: TGTGCCAGCAGCTACCGGACTAGCGGGAGCGGTACCTACAATGAGCAGTTCTTC. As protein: CASSYRTSGSGTYNEQFF.

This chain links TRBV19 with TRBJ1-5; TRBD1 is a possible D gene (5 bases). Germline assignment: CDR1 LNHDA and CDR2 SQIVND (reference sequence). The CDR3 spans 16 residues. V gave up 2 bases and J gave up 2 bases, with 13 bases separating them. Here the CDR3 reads CASSIRGKGGNQPQHF. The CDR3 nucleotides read TGTGCCAGTAGTATAAGGGGCAAAGGGGGCAATCAGCCCCAGCATTTT.

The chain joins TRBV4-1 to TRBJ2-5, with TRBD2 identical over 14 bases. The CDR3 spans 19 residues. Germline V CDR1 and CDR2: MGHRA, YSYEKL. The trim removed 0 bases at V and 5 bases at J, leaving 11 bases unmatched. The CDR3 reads CASSQDTGLAGEEGETQYF. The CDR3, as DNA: TGCGCCAGCAGCCAAGATACGGGACTAGCGGGAGAGGAGGGCGAGACCCAGTACTTC.

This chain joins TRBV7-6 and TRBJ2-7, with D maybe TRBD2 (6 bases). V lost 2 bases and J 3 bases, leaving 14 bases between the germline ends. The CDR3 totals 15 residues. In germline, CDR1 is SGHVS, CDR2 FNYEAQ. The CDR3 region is CASSLIGTGDYEQYF. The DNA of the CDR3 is TGTGCCAGCAGCTTAATTGGGACGGGGGACTACGAGCAGTACTTC.